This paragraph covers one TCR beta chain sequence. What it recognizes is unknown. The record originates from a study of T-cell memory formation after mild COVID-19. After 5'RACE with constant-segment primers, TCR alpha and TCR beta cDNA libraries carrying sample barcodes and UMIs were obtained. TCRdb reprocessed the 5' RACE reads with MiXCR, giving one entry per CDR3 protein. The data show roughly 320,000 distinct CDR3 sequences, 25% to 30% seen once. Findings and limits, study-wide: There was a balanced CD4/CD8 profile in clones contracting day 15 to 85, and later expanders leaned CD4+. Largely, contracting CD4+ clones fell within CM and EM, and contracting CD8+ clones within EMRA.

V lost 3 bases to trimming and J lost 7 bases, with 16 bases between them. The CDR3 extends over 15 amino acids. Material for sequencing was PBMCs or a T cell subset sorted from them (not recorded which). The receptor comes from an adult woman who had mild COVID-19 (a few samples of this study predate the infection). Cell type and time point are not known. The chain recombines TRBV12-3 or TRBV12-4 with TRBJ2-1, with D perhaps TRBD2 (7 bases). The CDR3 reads CASSLAPGGPNEQFF. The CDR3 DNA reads TGTGCCAGCAGTTTGGCCCCGGGGGGCCCGAATGAGCAGTTCTTC.